This T cell receptor beta chain was captured in a study of shared clonotypes between healthy human individuals. Across the study: A donor's plate count was three for CD4 naive and three for CD4 memory; CD8 naive had two and CD8 memory one.

This CDR3 region has 15 residues. V was clipped by 7 bases and J by 5 bases, with 18 bases between them. CDR1 SNHLY and CDR2 FYNNEI come from the germline V gene. Study-wide results and limits: Sorted-subset sequencing, rarefaction showed, was incomplete despite large depth.

A note on this clone: No antigen is known for it.

Naive CD8 cells, CD45RO-negative and positively selected for CCR7, excluded terminally differentiated effector memory CD45RA+ cells. TCRdb's copy holds only in-frame clones and misses some; the assay was immunoSEQ multiplex PCR. The sample holds hundreds of thousands of clones; approximately 95% are singletons and the top ten take around 0.12%. The sample taken for sequencing was naive CD8+ T cells sorted from blood. The rearrangement joins TRBV2 to TRBJ2-1, with D hard to call. This sequence was found in a woman aged 25-40 years in good health. CDR3 protein: CASIVDSPLDNEQFF. CDR3 sequence (DNA): TGTGCCAGCATTGTTGACTCTCCGCTGGACAATGAGCAGTTCTTC.